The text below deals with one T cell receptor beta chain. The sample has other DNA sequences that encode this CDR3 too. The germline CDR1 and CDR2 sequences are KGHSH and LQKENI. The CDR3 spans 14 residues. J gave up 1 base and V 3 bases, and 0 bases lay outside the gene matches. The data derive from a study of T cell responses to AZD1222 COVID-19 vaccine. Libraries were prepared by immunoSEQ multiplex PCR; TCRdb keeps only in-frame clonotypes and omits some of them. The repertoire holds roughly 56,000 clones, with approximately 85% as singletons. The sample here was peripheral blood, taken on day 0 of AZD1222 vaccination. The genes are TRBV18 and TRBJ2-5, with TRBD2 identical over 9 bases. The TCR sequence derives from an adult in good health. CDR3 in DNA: TGTGCCAGCTCACCTAGCGGGGGCCAAGAGACCCAGTACTTC. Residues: CASSPSGGQETQYF.